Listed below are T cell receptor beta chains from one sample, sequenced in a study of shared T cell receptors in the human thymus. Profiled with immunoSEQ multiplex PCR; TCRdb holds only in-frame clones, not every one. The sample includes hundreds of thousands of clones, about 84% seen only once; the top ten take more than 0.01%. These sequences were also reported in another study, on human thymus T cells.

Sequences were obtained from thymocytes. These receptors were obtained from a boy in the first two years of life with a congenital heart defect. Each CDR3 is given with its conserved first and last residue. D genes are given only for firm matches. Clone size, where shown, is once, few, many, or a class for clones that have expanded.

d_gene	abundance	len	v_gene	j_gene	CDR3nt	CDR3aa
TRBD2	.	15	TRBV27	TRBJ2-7	TGTGCCAGCAGGCCAACTAGCGGGAGGCCCAGGGAGCAGTACTTC	CASRPTSGRPREQYF
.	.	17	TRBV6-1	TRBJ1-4	TGTGCCAGCAGTGAAACGGTGGGGGGGAAGGGTAATGAAAAACTGTTTTTT	CASSETVGGKGNEKLFF
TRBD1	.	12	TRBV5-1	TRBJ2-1	TGCGCCAGCAGCCCAGGGGGCGCGGGGCAGTTCTTC	CASSPGGAGQFF
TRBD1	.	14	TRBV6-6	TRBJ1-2	TGTGCCAGCAGCCAGGACAGGGGGCGCAATGGCTACACCTTC	CASSQDRGRNGYTF
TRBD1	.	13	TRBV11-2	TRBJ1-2	TGTGCCAGCAGTTATACCCAGGGGGAGGGCTACACCTTC	CASSYTQGEGYTF
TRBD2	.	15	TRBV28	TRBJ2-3	TGTGCCAGCAGCCAAGGGGCGGGAGGCGCAGATACGCAGTATTTT	CASSQGAGGADTQYF
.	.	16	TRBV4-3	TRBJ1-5	TGCGCCAGCAGCCAACGCAGAGACTATAGCAATCAGCCCCAGCATTTT	CASSQRRDYSNQPQHF
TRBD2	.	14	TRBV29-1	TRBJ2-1	TGCAGCGTTTTCACCCCGGGACTAGATGCTGAGCAGTTCTTC	CSVFTPGLDAEQFF
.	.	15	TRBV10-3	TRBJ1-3	TGTGCCATCAGGCCCCCTCGACAGTTTGGAAACACCATATATTTT	CAIRPPRQFGNTIYF
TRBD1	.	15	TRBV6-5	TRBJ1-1	TGTGCCAGCAGTCGGGGACAGGGGAGTCAAAGTGAAGCTTTCTTT	CASSRGQGSQSEAFF
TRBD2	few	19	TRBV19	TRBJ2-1	TGTGCCAGTAGTAGGGAACTTAGGACTAGCGGGAGCACCTACAATGAGCAGTTCTTC	CASSRELRTSGSTYNEQFF
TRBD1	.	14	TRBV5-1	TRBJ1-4	TGCGCCAGCAGCTTGGCAGGGGGCAGTGAAAAACTGTTTTTT	CASSLAGGSEKLFF
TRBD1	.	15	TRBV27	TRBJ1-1	TGTGCCAGCAGTCCATTACAGGGGGCAGACACTGAAGCTTTCTTT	CASSPLQGADTEAFF
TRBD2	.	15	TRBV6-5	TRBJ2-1	TGTGCCAGCAGTTACTGGCTAGCGGGAGCATATGAGCAGTTCTTC	CASSYWLAGAYEQFF
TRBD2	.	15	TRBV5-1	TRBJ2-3	TGCGCCAGCAGCCGGAGTGCGGGAGGGCCAGATACGCAGTATTTT	CASSRSAGGPDTQYF
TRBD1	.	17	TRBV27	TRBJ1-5	TGTGCCAGCAGTCCAACGGGGACAGACGTTAGCAATCAGCCCCAGCATTTT	CASSPTGTDVSNQPQHF
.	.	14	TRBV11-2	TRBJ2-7	TGTGCCAGCAGCCCCGCGGGCTTACCCTACGAGCAGTACTTC	CASSPAGLPYEQYF
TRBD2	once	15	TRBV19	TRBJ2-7	TGTGCCACCATGGTAGCGGGAGGGCGCTCTAACGAGCAGTACTTC	CATMVAGGRSNEQYF
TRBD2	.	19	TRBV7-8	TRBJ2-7	TGTGCCAGCAGCTTAAAGGGCGATAGCGGGAGGAACTTTTCCTACGAGCAGTACTTC	CASSLKGDSGRNFSYEQYF
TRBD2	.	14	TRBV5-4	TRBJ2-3	TGTGCCAGCGGCTGGACTAGCGGGAGAGATACGCAGTATTTT	CASGWTSGRDTQYF
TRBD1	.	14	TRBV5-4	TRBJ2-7	TGTGCCAGCAGCCTGGGACAGAGTACCTACGAGCAGTACTTC	CASSLGQSTYEQYF
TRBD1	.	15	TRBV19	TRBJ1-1	TGTGCCAGTAGTATCTCCGGGACAGAGAACACTGAAGCTTTCTTT	CASSISGTENTEAFF
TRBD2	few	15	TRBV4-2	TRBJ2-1	TGTGCCAGCAGCCCCGGGACTAGCGGTTACAATGAGCAGTTCTTC	CASSPGTSGYNEQFF